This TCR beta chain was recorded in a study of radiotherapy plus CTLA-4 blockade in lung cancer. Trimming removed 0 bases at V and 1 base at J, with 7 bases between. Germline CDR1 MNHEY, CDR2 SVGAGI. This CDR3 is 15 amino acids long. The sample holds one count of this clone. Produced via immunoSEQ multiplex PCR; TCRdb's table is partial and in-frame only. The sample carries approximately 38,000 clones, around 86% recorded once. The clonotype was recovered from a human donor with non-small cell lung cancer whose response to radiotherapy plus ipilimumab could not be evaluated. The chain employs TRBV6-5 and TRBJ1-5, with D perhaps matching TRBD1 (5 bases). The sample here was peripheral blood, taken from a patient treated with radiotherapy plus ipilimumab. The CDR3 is CASSYSEGSNQPQHF. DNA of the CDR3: TGTGCCAGCAGTTACTCGGAGGGGAGCAATCAGCCCCAGCATTTT.